This T cell receptor (beta chain) was retrieved from a study of blood T cell repertoires in COVID-19. As for the study in general: Sites in the United States, Italy and Spain provided acute and convalescent COVID-19 samples. PBMCs, B-cell-depleted T cells, or T cells were the source of the cDNA or gDNA that made up the material.

Original processing notes: Estimation of nucleated cell counts was performed using reference gene primer amplification. Clones were read by immunoSEQ multiplex PCR, and TCRdb kept only the in-frame ones, dropping some. The DNA was the basis for D and trimming; V, J and clone size are from that table. Seen here are some 150,000 clones, 85% to 90% observed once, and the top ten hold around 2.9%. This clone was picked up one time. Trimming removed 3 bases at V and 1 base at J, with 15 bases between. Per the germline V gene, CDR1 is LGHNA and CDR2 is YSLEER. CDR3 length: 16 amino acids. The specimen sequenced was peripheral blood. V is TRBV4-3 and J is TRBJ1-1; possible D gene TRBD1, 5 bases. This TCR was recovered from a man between 60 and 70 years old with active or convalescent COVID-19. CDR3 sequence: CASSQSMRGGNTEAFF. DNA for the CDR3: TGCGCCAGCAGCCAGTCGATGCGGGGCGGGAACACTGAAGCTTTCTTT.